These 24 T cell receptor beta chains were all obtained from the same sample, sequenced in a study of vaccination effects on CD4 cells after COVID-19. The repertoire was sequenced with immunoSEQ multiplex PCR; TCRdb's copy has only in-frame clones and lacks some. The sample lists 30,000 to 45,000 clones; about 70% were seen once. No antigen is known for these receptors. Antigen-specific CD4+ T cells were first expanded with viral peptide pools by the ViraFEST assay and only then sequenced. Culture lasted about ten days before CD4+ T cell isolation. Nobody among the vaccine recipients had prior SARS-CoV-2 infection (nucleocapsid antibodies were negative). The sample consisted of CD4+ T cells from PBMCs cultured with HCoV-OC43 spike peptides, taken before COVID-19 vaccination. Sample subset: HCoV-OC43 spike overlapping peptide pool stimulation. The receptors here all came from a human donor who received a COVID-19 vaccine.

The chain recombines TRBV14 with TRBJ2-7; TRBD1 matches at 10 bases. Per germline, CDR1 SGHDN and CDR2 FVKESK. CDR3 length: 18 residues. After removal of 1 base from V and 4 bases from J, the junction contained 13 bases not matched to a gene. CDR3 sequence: CASSQAPRGQGSRYEQYF. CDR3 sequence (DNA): TGTGCCAGCAGCCAAGCCCCCAGGGGACAGGGGTCGAGATACGAGCAGTACTTC.

The DNA for the CDR3 is TGTGCCTGGGGTGGGACATCCAATTCACCCCTCCACTTT. Protein sequence: CAWGGTSNSPLHF. This rearrangement joins TRBV30 to TRBJ1-6, with D maybe TRBD1 (6 bases). Deletions cut 5 bases from V and 7 bases from J, with 12 bases between. The CDR3 length is 13 residues. Germline V lookup: CDR1 GTSNPN, CDR2 SVGIG (reference sequence). The whole variable domain, remainder taken from reference TRBV30 and TRBJ1-6, is SQTIHQWPATLVQPVGSPLSLECTVEGTSNPNLYWYRQAAGRGLQLLFYSVGIGQISSEVPQNLSASRPQDRQFILSSKKLLLSDSGFYLCAWGGTSNSPLHFGNGTRLTVT.

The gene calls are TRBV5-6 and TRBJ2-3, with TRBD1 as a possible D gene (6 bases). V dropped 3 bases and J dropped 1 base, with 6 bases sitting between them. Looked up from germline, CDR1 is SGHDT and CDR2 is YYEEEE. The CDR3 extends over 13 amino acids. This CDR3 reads CASSWTGTDTQYF. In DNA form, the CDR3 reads TGTGCCAGCAGCTGGACAGGCACAGATACGCAGTATTTT.

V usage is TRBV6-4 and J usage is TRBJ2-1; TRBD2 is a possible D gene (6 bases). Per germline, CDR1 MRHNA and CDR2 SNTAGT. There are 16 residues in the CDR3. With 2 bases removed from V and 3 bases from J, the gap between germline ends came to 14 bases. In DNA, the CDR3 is TGTGCCAGCAGTGACACTTCGGGGGTAGGCTACAATGAGCAGTTCTTC. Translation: CASSDTSGVGYNEQFF.

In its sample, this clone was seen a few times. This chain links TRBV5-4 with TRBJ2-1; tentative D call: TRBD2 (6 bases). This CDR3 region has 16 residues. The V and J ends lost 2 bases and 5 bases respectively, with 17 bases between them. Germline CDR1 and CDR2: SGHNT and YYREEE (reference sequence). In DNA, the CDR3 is TGTGCCAGCAGCTTTGGGGCCCCTAGCGCCAACAATGAGCAGTTCTTC. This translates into CASSFGAPSANNEQFF.

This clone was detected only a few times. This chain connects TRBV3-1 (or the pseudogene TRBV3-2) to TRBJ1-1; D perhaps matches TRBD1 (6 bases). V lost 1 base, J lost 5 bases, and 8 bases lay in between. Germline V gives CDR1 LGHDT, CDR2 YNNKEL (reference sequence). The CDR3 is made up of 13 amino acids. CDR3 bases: TGTGCCAGCAGCCAAGTAGGGGGGACTGAAGCTTTCTTT. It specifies CASSQVGGTEAFF.

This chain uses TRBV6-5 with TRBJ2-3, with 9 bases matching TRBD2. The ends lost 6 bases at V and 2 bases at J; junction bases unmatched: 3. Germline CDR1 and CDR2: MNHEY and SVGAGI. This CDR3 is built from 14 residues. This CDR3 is CASSGLALTDTQYF. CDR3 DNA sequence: TGTGCCAGCAGCGGACTAGCGCTCACAGATACGCAGTATTTT.

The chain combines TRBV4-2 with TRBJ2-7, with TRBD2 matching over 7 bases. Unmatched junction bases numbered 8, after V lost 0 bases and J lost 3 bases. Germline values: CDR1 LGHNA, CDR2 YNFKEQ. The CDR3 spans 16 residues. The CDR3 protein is CASSQDWGGVRYEQYF. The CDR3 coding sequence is TGTGCCAGCAGCCAAGATTGGGGGGGTGTACGCTACGAGCAGTACTTC.

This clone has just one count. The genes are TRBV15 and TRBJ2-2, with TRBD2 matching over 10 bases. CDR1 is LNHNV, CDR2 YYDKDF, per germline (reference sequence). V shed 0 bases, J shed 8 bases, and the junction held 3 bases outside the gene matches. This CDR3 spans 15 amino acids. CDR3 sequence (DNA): TGTGCCACCAGCAGAGACACTAGCGGGGTTGGGGAGCTGTTTTTT. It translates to CATSRDTSGVGELFF. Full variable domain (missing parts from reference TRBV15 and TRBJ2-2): DAMVIQNPRYQVTQFGKPVTLSCSQTLNHNVMYWYQQKSSQAPKLLFHYYDKDFNNEADTPDNFQSRRPNTSFCFLDIRSPGLGDTAMYLCATSRDTSGVGELFFGEGSRLTVL.

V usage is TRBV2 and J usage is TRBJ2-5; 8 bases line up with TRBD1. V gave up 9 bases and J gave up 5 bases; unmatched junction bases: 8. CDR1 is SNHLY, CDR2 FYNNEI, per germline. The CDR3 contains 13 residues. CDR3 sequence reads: CARKDRVFETQYF. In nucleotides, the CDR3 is TGTGCCAGGAAGGACAGGGTCTTTGAGACCCAGTACTTC.

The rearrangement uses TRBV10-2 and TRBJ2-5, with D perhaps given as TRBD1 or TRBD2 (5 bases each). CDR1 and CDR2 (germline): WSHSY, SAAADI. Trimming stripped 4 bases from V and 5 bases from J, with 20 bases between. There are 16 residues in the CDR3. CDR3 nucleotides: TGCGCCAGCAGTGTTTTTGAGGACATGAGGAGGGAGACCCAGTACTTC. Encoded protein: CASSVFEDMRRETQYF.

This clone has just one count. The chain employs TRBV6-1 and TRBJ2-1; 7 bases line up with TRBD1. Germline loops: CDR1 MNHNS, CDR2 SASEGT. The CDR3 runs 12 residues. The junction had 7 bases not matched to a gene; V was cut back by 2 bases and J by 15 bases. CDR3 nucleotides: TGTGCCAGCAGTGAACTTGGGACAGTAAGGTTCTTC. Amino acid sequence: CASSELGTVRFF.

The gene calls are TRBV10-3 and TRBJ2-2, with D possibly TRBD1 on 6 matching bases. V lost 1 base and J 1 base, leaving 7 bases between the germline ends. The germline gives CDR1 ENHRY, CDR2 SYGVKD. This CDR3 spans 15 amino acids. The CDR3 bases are TGTGCCATCAGTGAGTTCAGGGGGAACACCGGGGAGCTGTTTTTT. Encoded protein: CAISEFRGNTGELFF.

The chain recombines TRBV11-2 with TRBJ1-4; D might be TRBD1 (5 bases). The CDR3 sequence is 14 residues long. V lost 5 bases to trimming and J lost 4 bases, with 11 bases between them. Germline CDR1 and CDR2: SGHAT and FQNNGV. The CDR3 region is CASSRDGSNEKLFF. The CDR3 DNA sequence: TGTGCCAGCAGCCGGGACGGAAGTAATGAAAAACTGTTTTTT.

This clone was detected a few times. CDR3 coding DNA: TGTGCCAGTACTCCTTTGGCGGGAGGGGCTGAGCAGTTCTTC. Its translation is CASTPLAGGAEQFF. The chain recombines TRBV19 with TRBJ2-1, with 9 bases that match TRBD2. With 7 bases clipped from V and 9 bases from J, the junction kept 10 bases outside the gene matches. From germline, CDR1 is LNHDA and CDR2 SQIVND (reference sequence). The CDR3 length is 14 residues.

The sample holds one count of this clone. The CDR3 reads CASSEEGQGSYEQYF. In DNA form, the CDR3 reads TGTGCCAGCAGTGAAGAGGGACAGGGCTCCTACGAGCAGTACTTC. The rearrangement joins TRBV6-1 to TRBJ2-7; 9 bases align to TRBD1. The length of the CDR3 is 15 residues. Germline values: CDR1 MNHNS, CDR2 SASEGT. The junction had 1 base not matched to a gene; V was cut back by 1 base and J by 0 bases.

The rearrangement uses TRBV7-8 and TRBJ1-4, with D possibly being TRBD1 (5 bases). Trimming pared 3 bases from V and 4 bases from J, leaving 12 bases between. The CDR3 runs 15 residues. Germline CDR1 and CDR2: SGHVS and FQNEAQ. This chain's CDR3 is CASSFSTAFNEKLFF. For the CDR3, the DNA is TGTGCCAGCAGCTTCTCGACAGCCTTTAATGAAAAACTGTTTTTT.

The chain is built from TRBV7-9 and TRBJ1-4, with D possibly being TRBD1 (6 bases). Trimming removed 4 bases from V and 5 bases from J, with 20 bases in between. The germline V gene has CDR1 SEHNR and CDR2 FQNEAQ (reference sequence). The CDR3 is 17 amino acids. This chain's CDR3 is CASSSRRQAPGNEKLFF. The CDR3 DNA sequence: TGTGCCAGCAGCTCCCGCCGACAGGCGCCGGGGAATGAAAAACTGTTTTTT.

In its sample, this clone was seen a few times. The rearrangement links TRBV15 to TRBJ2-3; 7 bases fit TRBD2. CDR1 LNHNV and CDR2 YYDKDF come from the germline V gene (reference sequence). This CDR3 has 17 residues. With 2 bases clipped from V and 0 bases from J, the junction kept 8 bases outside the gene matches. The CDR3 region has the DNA TGTGCCACCAGCAGACGACTAGCACTTCTAAGCACAGATACGCAGTATTTT. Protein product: CATSRRLALLSTDTQYF.

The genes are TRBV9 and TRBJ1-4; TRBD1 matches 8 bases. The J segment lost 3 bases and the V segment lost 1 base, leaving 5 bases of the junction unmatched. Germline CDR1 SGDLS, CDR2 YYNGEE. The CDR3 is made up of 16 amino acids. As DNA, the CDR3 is TGTGCCAGCAGCGTACAACAGGGGGTTCCTAATGAAAAACTGTTTTTT. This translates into CASSVQQGVPNEKLFF.

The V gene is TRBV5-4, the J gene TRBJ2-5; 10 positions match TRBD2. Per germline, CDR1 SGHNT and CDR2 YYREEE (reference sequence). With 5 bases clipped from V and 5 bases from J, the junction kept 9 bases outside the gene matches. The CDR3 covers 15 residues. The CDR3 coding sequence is TGTGCCAGCAGTTCCAGCGGGGGGGCCTGGGAGACCCAGTACTTC. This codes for CASSSSGGAWETQYF.

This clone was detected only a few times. The CDR3 reads CASSLTGTSIETQYF. Here the CDR3 DNA reads TGTGCCAGCAGCCTCACGGGAACGTCGATTGAGACCCAGTACTTC. This chain connects TRBV7-2 to TRBJ2-5, with D perhaps matching TRBD2 (5 bases). Trimming removed 5 bases at V and 5 bases at J, with 18 bases between. Per germline, CDR1 SGHTA and CDR2 FQGNSA. The CDR3 totals 15 residues.

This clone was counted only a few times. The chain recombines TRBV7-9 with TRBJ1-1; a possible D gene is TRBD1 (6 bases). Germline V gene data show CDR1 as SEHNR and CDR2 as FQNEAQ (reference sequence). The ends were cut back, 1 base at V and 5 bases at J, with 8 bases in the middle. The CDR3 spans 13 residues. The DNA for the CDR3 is TGTGCCAGCAGCTTAGACAGGGCGACTGAAGCTTTCTTT. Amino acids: CASSLDRATEAFF.

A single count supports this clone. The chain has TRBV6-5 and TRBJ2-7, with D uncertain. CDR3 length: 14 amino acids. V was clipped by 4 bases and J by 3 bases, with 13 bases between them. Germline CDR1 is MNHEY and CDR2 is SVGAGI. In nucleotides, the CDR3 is TGTGCCAGCAGTTCGAGCGTCCAGAACTACGAGCAGTACTTC. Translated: CASSSSVQNYEQYF.